Given below is one T cell receptor (beta chain) in context. This clone was detected many times. The clone's antigen remains unknown. The sequenced fragment ends 3 residues before the CDR3 boundary, so the rest is inferred from the germline J gene. This sample was taken from a study of T cell clonality in common variable immunodeficiency (dated by TCRdb to about 2015). Predominantly Caucasian heritage was noted among both the CVID patients and the healthy controls. From each donor, about 5 to 8.5 ml of heparinized peripheral whole blood was collected. TCRbeta CDR3 repertoires were sequenced from genomic DNA of adults with common variable immune deficiency (CVID) and healthy adult controls. The control group was made up of some 22 healthy adult volunteers (10 male and about twelve female) whose ages ranged from roughly 23 to 66 years, with a mean age of approximately 35. To isolate peripheral blood mononuclear cells, diluted blood was subjected to density centrifugation over Hypaque 1077 or Ficoll-Paque. Genomic DNA was obtained from unsorted mononuclear cells through either Qiagen column purification or a centrifugation-based method.

V is reduced by 5 bases and J by 5 bases, leaving a spacing of 12 bases between them. Sequences SGHAT (CDR1) and FQDESV (CDR2) are obtained from the germline V gene (reference sequence). The CDR3 numbers 13 residues from cysteine through phenylalanine. The DNA has 30 bases, all within the CDR3, and is read from base 1. What the authors observed across the whole study: According to the authors, figuring out what caused the increased clonality in CVID would require sequencing the repertoires of T cell subpopulations. Fewer TCRbeta clones were shared among CVID subjects than among healthy controls (p < 0.0001). Although equal DNA input was used, an average of about 81,820 unique sequences per sample was obtained for controls, compared with about 29,000 for CVID samples. Differences among patients in the CVID cohort limited the correlations between repertoire features and clinical complications. CVID TCRbeta sequences were reported to have fewer deletions and N-nucleotide insertions and to lack highly modified clones with 13 or more V deletions. TCRbeta clonality was higher in CVID subjects than in healthy controls (t-test p = 0.018), and the increase was most characteristic of about a third of subjects.

CVID samples and control samples contributed equivalent amounts of genomic DNA as sequencing input. For every sample, a 60 bp segment covering the rearranged TCRbeta CDR3 region was amplified and then sequenced. The immunoSEQ assay, a bias-corrected multiplex PCR with high-throughput sequencing, was employed for TCRbeta amplification. Per the original workflow: Every unique nucleotide sequence counted as a clone and was annotated with V, D and J genes, copy number and frequency. Sequences were labeled productive if in frame, and non-productive if out of frame or containing stop codons. Clonality was calculated from Shannon's entropy as previously described. The predicted amino acid sequences of productive clones were used to derive the mean CDR3 Kyte-Doolittle hydropathy. Hierarchical clustering of scaled V gene usage was performed with the R hclust function using Manhattan distance and complete linkage. To assess clone sharing by CDR3 amino acid sequence, 12 repertoires per group were resampled over 100 rounds. The repertoires were searched for 70 published EBV-specific and 200 to 300 published CMV-specific TCRbeta sequences. A couple of CVID samples yielding fewer than 10,000 sequences were excluded from analysis, leaving some 40 CVID repertoires. TCRdb carries this immuneACCESS record with in-frame sequences only. Its versions omit some clonotypes, under half of them owing to an unresolved V gene in the studies checked, with the rest unexplained. The V and J calls and clone size come from that table; D and trimming were worked out from the DNA. For this sample, about 43,000 clones are listed, none of them singletons. The ten largest clonotypes hold around 2.1% of the sample.

Sequencing used peripheral blood mononuclear cells. Here the chain combines TRBV11-1 and TRBJ2-5, with TRBD1 tentatively as D gene (6 bases match). The sequence came from a person aged 18 to 75 in good health. The sequenced part of the CDR3 DNA is TGTGCCAGCAGCCGGGACGACAGGGAGACC. Its protein product is CASSRDDRET. The CDR3 as a whole reads CASSRDDRETQYF.